This T cell receptor beta chain was profiled in a study of T cell responses to AZD1222 COVID-19 vaccine. Study summary: Combined were second doses at about 4 or about 12 weeks.

Sequencing used immunoSEQ multiplex PCR; TCRdb keeps in-frame clones, though not all of them. The top ten clones hold 16% of a sample with 85,000 to 130,000 clones, about 89% of them seen once. The CDR3 length is 15 residues. Germline CDR1 and CDR2: MNHEY and SVGAGI. The V end was cut by 2 bases, the J end by 5 bases, with 15 bases between. The genes are TRBV6-5 and TRBJ1-1; weak D call: TRBD1 (5 bases). The sequenced sample was peripheral blood, obtained on day 0 of AZD1222 vaccination. The TCR was taken from an adult in good health. The DNA of the CDR3 is TGTGCCAGCAGTTACCATCAGGGACGGGGGACTGAAGCTTTCTTT. Encoded protein: CASSYHQGRGTEAFF.